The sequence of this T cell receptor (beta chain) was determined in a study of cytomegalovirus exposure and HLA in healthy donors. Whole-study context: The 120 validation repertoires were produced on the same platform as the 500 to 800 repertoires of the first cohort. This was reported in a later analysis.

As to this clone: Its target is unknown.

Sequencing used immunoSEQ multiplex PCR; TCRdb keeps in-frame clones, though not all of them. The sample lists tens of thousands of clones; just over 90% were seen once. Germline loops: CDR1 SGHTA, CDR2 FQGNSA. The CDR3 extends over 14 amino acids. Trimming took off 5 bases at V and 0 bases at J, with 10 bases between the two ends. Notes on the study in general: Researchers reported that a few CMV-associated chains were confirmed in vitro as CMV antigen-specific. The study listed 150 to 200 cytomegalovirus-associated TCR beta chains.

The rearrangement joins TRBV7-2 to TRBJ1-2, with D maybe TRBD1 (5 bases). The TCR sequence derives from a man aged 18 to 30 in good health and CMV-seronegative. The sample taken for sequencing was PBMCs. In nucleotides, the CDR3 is TGTGCCAGCAGCCAAGGGGCGGCTAACTATGGCTACACCTTC. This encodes CASSQGAANYGYTF.